This T cell receptor (beta chain) was profiled in a study of cytomegalovirus exposure and HLA in healthy donors. Findings and limits, study-wide: The study listed some 160 cytomegalovirus-associated TCR beta chains. TCR beta chain V- and J-gene trimming was linked, in a later analysis, to a missense variant in DCLRE1C.

PCR used 60 Vbeta primers and 13 Jbeta primers. Only in-frame clones appear in the TCRdb table, and some are missing; sequencing was by immunoSEQ multiplex PCR. This sample has around 150,000 clones, with more than 70% found just once. Only one count was recorded for this clone. No antigen is known for it. The germline V gene encodes CDR1 SGHVS and CDR2 FNYEAQ. Trimming took 2 bases from V and 5 from J, leaving 3 bases between them. The CDR3 is made up of 11 amino acids. The sample was PBMCs. The clonotype originates from a male donor in good health and CMV-seronegative. This sequence joins TRBV7-6 and TRBJ2-5; D uncertain. Here the CDR3 reads CASSLQETQYF. In nucleotides, the CDR3 is TGTGCCAGCAGCTTACAGGAGACCCAGTACTTC.